These 22 T cell receptor beta chains share one sample of origin, sequenced in a study of T cell responses to AZD1222 COVID-19 vaccine. TCRdb's table, derived via immunoSEQ multiplex PCR, lists solely in-frame clones and lacks some. There are approximately 130,000 clones in the sample; roughly 90% occur only once, and 4.2% lies in the top ten. This specimen consisted of peripheral blood, obtained 28 days after the second dose of the MenACWY control vaccine. These receptors were obtained from an adult who received the MenACWY meningococcal vaccine as a control.

This chain connects TRBV4-1 to TRBJ2-7, with TRBD2 as a possible D gene (5 bases). The CDR3 sequence is 15 residues long. Germline CDR1 MGHRA, CDR2 YSYEKL. V shed 0 bases and J shed 1 base, with 10 bases lying between them. The CDR3 bases are TGCGCCAGCAGCCAAGATGGCGGGTTATCCTACGAGCAGTACTTC. It is translated as CASSQDGGLSYEQYF.

The CDR3 is CASETMPSAGHYSYNEQFF. CDR3 in DNA: TGTGCCAGCGAAACTATGCCCTCCGCGGGACACTACTCCTACAATGAGCAGTTCTTC. The V call is TRBV28, the J call TRBJ2-1; possibly TRBD1 or TRBD2 for D (6 bases each). Trimming took 8 bases from V and 0 from J, leaving 26 bases between them. The germline V gene has CDR1 MDHEN and CDR2 SYDVKM. The CDR3 is 19 amino acids.

The chain has TRBV28 and TRBJ2-5, with TRBD1 matching over 10 bases. The germline CDR1 and CDR2 sequences are MDHEN and SYDVKM. The V gene end was trimmed by 10 bases and the J gene end by 1 base; junction bases not matched to a gene: 9. The CDR3 has 15 amino acids. CDR3 sequence (DNA): TGTGCCATCTCGGCCGGGACAGGGGCCCAAGAGACCCAGTACTTC. The encoded protein is CAISAGTGAQETQYF.

This clone appeared a few times. The chain links TRBV28 to TRBJ1-5; 9 nucleotides align to TRBD1. CDR3 length: 14 residues. V shed 7 bases, J shed 5 bases, and the junction held 6 bases outside the gene matches. Germline CDR1 MDHEN, CDR2 SYDVKM. The chain's CDR3 is CASTPGQGHQPQHF. DNA for the CDR3: TGTGCCAGCACCCCGGGACAGGGCCATCAGCCCCAGCATTTT.

The chain has TRBV19 and TRBJ2-4, with 11 nucleotides matching TRBD2. This CDR3 comprises 16 residues. Germline V gives CDR1 LNHDA, CDR2 SQIVND (reference sequence). The junction had 12 bases not matched to a gene; V was cut back by 5 bases and J by 9 bases. CDR3 in amino acids: CASSSVAGGPAGIQYF. The CDR3 DNA reads as TGTGCCAGTAGTTCAGTAGCGGGAGGGCCGGCAGGCATTCAGTACTTC.

The DNA for the CDR3 is TGTGCCAGCTCACCCAGCACCTTTTACAATGAGCAGTTCTTC. As protein: CASSPSTFYNEQFF. The V gene is TRBV18, the J gene TRBJ2-1; D is unresolved. V was shortened by 3 bases and J by 4 bases, with 10 bases between the two germline ends. The germline V gene encodes CDR1 KGHSH and CDR2 LQKENI. This CDR3 has 14 amino acids.

The chain uses TRBV19 and TRBJ1-5; no clear D gene. Germline CDR1 and CDR2: LNHDA and SQIVND (reference sequence). Trimming pared 1 base from V and 2 bases from J, leaving 9 bases between. CDR3 length: 15 amino acids. The CDR3: CASSIGLAGNQPQHF. The CDR3 DNA follows: TGTGCCAGTAGTATAGGGCTGGCAGGCAATCAGCCCCAGCATTTT.

This clone has a single count. This chain uses TRBV5-4 with TRBJ1-3; weak D call: TRBD1 (5 bases). Germline lookup yields CDR1 SGHNT and CDR2 YYREEE (reference sequence). V lost 4 bases to trimming and J lost 0 bases, with 14 bases between them. This CDR3 is 16 amino acids long. In DNA, the CDR3 is TGTGCCAGCAGCGCTAAGCCGGGGCGCTCTGGAAACACCATATATTTT. Protein: CASSAKPGRSGNTIYF.

A note on this clone: This specimen includes other DNA sequences encoding the same CDR3. The chain employs TRBV3-1 (or the pseudogene TRBV3-2) and TRBJ1-5; D is unresolved. Looked up from germline, CDR1 is LGHDT and CDR2 is YNNKEL (reference sequence). CDR3 length equals 14 residues. The germline V and J ends were trimmed by 1 base and 1 base, with 5 bases remaining between them. For the CDR3, the DNA is TGTGCCAGCAGCCAAGGTACCAGCAATCAGCCCCAGCATTTT. Protein: CASSQGTSNQPQHF.

As concerns this clone: This same CDR3 is encoded by further DNA sequences in the sample. V is TRBV7-9 and J is TRBJ1-5; no clear D. The V gene's germline CDR1 is SEHNR and CDR2 FQNEAQ (reference sequence). The CDR3 is made up of 14 amino acids. V dropped 1 base and J dropped 3 bases, with 7 bases sitting between them. In DNA, the CDR3 is TGTGCCAGCAGCTTAGATGGATTCAATCAGCCCCAGCATTTT. Its translation: CASSLDGFNQPQHF.

The chain links TRBV7-8 to TRBJ2-5; D remains unclear. From germline, CDR1 is SGHVS and CDR2 FQNEAQ. Between the trimmed V and J ends, which lost 1 base and 5 bases, there was a span of 5 bases. This CDR3 is 12 amino acids long. The CDR3 sequence is CASSLGWETQYF. The DNA of the CDR3 is TGTGCCAGCAGCTTAGGTTGGGAGACCCAGTACTTC.

J is TRBJ1-4 and V is TRBV15, with 11 bases matching TRBD1. The CDR3 covers 17 residues. Germline V lookup: CDR1 LNHNV, CDR2 YYDKDF (reference sequence). The trim removed 6 bases at V and 2 bases at J, leaving 8 bases unmatched. In DNA, the CDR3 is TGTGCCACCAGACCGGGACAGGGGGGTAGCACTAATGAAAAACTGTTTTTT. The encoded protein is CATRPGQGGSTNEKLFF.

The chain links TRBV28 to TRBJ1-2; 8 bases map to TRBD1. This CDR3 contains 12 residues. Looked up from germline, CDR1 is MDHEN and CDR2 is SYDVKM. V was clipped by 10 bases and J by 7 bases; unmatched bases: 8. CDR3 in amino acids: CATLTGVGGYTF. The CDR3 DNA is TGTGCCACCTTGACAGGGGTCGGTGGCTACACCTTC.

The genes are TRBV27 and TRBJ2-3; TRBD2 aligns across 10 bases. With V trimmed by 5 bases and J by 7 bases, 9 bases remained unmatched. Germline V lookup: CDR1 MNHEY, CDR2 SMNVEV (reference sequence). There are 15 residues in the CDR3. The chain's CDR3 is CASSPDSLAGNTQYF. DNA for the CDR3: TGTGCCAGCAGTCCAGATTCACTAGCGGGGAATACGCAGTATTTT.

Note on this clone: The sample carries other DNA sequences with the same CDR3. V usage is TRBV18 and J usage is TRBJ2-3; the D is unclear. Germline values: CDR1 KGHSH, CDR2 LQKENI. The CDR3 sequence is 12 residues long. V was clipped by 3 bases and J by 2 bases, with 3 bases between them. The CDR3 DNA reads TGTGCCAGCTCACCCTCCACAGATACGCAGTATTTT. Translated: CASSPSTDTQYF.

The gene calls are TRBV7-2 and TRBJ2-7; weak D call: TRBD2 (6 bases). Germline loops: CDR1 SGHTA, CDR2 FQGNSA. Trimming took off 5 bases at V and 2 bases at J, with 19 bases between the two ends. CDR3 length: 16 amino acids. CDR3 region: CASSHRAGGVPYEQYF. CDR3 nucleotide sequence: TGTGCCAGCAGCCATCGCGCCGGGGGAGTCCCCTACGAGCAGTACTTC.

The chain couples TRBV2 to TRBJ2-5; D is unclear. Trimming took off 6 bases at V and 2 bases at J, with 7 bases between the two ends. CDR3 length equals 12 residues. Germline V gives CDR1 SNHLY, CDR2 FYNNEI. CDR3 in amino acids: CASSREQETQYF. The CDR3 nucleotides read TGTGCCAGCAGCCGAGAACAAGAGACCCAGTACTTC.

V and J are TRBV28 and TRBJ1-4, with TRBD1 identical over 8 bases. This CDR3 is built from 17 residues. Germline CDR1 reads MDHEN; CDR2 reads SYDVKM. The trim removed 6 bases at V and 4 bases at J, leaving 13 bases unmatched. The CDR3 sequence: CASSDPVRGLDNEKLFF. The CDR3 nucleotides are TGTGCCAGCAGCGACCCGGTCAGGGGGCTTGATAATGAAAAACTGTTTTTT.

This chain connects TRBV5-1 to TRBJ2-7, with D hard to call. The ends were cut back, 0 bases at V and 4 bases at J, with 11 bases in the middle. Germline loops: CDR1 SGHRS, CDR2 YFSETQ. The CDR3 covers 14 residues. This CDR3 is CASSLGLTAYEQYF. CDR3 in DNA: TGCGCCAGCAGCTTGGGACTTACCGCTTACGAGCAGTACTTC. Drawing the rest from reference TRBV5-1 and TRBJ2-7, the complete variable domain is KAGVTQTPRYLIKTRGQQVTLSCSPISGHRSVSWYQQTPGQGLQFLFEYFSETQRNKGNFPGRFSGRQFSNSRSEMNVSTLELGDSALYLCASSLGLTAYEQYFGPGTRLTVT.

The V and J genes are TRBV18 and TRBJ1-3; 7 nucleotides align to TRBD1. Trimming took 1 base from V and 2 from J; bases not matched to a gene: 2. This CDR3 has 15 residues. CDR1 and CDR2 from the germline V gene are KGHSH and LQKENI. CDR3 sequence: CASSPQTGTGNTIYF. The CDR3 DNA sequence: TGTGCCAGCTCACCACAGACAGGGACTGGAAACACCATATATTTT.

V is TRBV4-1 and J is TRBJ2-7, with TRBD1 matching over 8 bases. With V trimmed by 4 bases and J by 3 bases, 8 bases remained unmatched. The CDR3 totals 15 residues. The germline V gene has CDR1 MGHRA and CDR2 YSYEKL. The chain's CDR3 is CASSPSVDRDYEQYF. DNA for the CDR3: TGCGCCAGCAGCCCAAGTGTGGACAGGGACTACGAGCAGTACTTC.

CDR3 DNA: TGCGCCAGCAGCCAAAAAGGTCCTAACACCGGGGAGCTGTTTTTT. It specifies CASSQKGPNTGELFF. V is TRBV4-1 and J is TRBJ2-2, with D hard to call. This CDR3 has 15 amino acids. The germline V gene encodes CDR1 MGHRA and CDR2 YSYEKL. V was shortened by 2 bases and J by 2 bases, with 9 bases between the two germline ends.